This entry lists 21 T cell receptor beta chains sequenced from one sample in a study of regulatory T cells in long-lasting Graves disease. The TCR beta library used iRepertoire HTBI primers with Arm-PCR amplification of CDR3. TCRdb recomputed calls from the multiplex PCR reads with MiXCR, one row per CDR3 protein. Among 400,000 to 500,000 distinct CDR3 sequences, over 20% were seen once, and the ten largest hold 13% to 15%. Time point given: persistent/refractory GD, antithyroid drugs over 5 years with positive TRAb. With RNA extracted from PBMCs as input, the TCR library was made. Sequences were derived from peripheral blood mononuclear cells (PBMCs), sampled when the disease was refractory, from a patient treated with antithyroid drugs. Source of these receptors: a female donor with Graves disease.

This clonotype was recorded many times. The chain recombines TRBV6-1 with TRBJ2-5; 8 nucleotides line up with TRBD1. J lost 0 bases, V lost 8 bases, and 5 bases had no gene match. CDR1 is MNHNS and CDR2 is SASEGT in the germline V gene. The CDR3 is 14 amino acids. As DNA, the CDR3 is TGTGCCAGCCCGGGACAGGAAAACCAAGAGACCCAGTACTTC. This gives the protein CASPGQENQETQYF.

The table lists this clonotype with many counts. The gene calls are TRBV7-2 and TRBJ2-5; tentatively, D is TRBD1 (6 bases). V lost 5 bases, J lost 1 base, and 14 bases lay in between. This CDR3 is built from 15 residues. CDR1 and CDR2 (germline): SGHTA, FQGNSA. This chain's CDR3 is CASSQARGSQETQYF. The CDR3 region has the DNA TGTGCCAGCAGCCAAGCTAGGGGGAGCCAAGAGACCCAGTACTTC.

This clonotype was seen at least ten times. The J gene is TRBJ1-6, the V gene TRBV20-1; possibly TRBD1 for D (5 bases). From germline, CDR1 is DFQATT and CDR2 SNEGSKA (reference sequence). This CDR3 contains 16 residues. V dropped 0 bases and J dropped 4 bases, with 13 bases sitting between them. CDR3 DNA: TGCAGTGCTAGAGATCTCGACGGACAATATAATTCACCCCTCCACTTT. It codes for CSARDLDGQYNSPLHF.

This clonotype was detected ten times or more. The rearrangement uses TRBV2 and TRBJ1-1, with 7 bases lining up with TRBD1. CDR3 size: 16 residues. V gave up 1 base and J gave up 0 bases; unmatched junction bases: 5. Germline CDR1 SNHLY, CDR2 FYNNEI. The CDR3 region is CASSEVGTDMNTEAFF. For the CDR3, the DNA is TGTGCCAGCAGTGAAGTCGGGACAGACATGAACACTGAAGCTTTCTTT.

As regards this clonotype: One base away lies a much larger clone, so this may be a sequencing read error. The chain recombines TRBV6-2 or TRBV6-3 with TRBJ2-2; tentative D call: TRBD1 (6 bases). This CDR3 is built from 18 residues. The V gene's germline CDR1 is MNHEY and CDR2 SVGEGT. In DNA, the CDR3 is TGTGCCAGCAGTATGAACCGGGGACAAACCTTGAACACCGGGGAGCTGTCTTTT. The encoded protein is CASSMNRGQTLNTGELSF.

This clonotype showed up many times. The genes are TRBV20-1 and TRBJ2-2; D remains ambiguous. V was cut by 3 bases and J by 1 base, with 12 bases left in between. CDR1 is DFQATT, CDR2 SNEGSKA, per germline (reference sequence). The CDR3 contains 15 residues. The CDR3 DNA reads TGCAGTGCTAGGGTTGACACCTTGAACACCGGGGAGCTGTTTTTT. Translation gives CSARVDTLNTGELFF.

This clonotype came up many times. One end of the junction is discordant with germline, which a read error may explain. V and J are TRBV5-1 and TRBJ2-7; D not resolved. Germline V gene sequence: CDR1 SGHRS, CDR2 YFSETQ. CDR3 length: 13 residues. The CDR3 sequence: CASSLGSSYEQYF. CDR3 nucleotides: TGTGCCAGCAGTTTAGGCAGCTCCTACGAGCAGTACTTC. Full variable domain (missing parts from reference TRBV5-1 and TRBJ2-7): KAGVTQTPRYLIKTRGQQVTLSCSPISGHRSVSWYQQTPGQGLQFLFEYFSETQRNKGNFPGRFSGRQFSNSRSEMNVSTLELGDSALYLCASSLGSSYEQYFGPGTRLTVT.

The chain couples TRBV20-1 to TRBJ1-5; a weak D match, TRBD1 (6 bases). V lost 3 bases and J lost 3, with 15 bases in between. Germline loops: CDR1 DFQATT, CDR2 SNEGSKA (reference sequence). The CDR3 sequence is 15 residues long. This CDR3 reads CSARGRGFFNQPQHF. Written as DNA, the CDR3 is TGCAGTGCTAGGGGCAGGGGTTTCTTCAATCAGCCCCAGCATTTT.

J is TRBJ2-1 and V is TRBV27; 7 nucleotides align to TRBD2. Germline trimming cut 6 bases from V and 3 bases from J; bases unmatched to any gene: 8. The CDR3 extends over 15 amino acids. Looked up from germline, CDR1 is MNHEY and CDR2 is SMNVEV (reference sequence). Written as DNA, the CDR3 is TGTGCCAGCAGCCGGGGACTACCAGACTACAATGAGCAGTTCTTC. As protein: CASSRGLPDYNEQFF.

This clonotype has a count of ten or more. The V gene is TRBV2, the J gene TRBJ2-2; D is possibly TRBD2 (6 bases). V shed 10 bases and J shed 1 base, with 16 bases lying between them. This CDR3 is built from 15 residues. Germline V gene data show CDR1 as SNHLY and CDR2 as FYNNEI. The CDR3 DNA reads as TGTGCCATCCCGGGTCGGGGGAAGAACACCGGGGAGCTGTTTTTT. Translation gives CAIPGRGKNTGELFF.

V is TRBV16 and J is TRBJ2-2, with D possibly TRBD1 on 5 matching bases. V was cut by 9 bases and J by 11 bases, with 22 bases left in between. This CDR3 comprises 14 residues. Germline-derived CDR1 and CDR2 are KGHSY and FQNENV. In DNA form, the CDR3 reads TGTGCCAGTAACACCTTTGACAGAGACGAAGAGCTGTTTTTT. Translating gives CASNTFDRDEELFF.

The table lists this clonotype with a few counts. The CDR3 loop reads CASMGTSGLPEQYF. The CDR3 DNA follows: TGTGCCAGTATGGGGACTAGCGGTCTCCCCGAGCAGTACTTC. V is TRBV19 and J is TRBJ2-7, with 11 positions matching TRBD2. V lost 7 bases, J lost 6 bases, and 8 bases stayed unmatched. The length of the CDR3 is 14 residues. From germline, CDR1 is LNHDA and CDR2 SQIVND (reference sequence).

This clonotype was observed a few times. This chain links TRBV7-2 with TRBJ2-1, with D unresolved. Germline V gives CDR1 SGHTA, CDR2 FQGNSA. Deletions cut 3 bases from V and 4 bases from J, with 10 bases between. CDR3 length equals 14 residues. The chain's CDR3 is CASSFPVRYNEQFF. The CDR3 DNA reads TGTGCCAGCAGCTTCCCGGTAAGGTACAATGAGCAGTTCTTC. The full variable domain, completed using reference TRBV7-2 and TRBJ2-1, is GAGVSQSPSNKVTEKGKDVELRCDPISGHTALYWYRQSLGQGLEFLIYFQGNSAPDKSGLPSDRFSAERTGGSVSTLTIQRTQQEDSAVYLCASSFPVRYNEQFFGPGTRLTVL.

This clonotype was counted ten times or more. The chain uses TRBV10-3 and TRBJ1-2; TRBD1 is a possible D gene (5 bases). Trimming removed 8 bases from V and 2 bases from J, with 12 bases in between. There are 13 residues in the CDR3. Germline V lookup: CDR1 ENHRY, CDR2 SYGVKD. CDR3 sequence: CAIQGIPNYGYTF. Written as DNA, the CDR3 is TGTGCCATCCAGGGAATCCCCAACTATGGCTACACCTTC.

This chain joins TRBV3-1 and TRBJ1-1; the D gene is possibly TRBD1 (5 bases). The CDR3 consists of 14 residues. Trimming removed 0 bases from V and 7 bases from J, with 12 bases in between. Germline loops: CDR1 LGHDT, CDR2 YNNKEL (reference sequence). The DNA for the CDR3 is TGTGCCAGCAGCCAAGAAGCGGGGGGTTTTGAAGCTTTCTTT. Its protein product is CASSQEAGGFEAFF.

The CDR3 region is CASSSTWAQHF. The CDR3 DNA is TGTGCCAGCAGTTCCACCTGGGCCCAGCATTTT. The chain recombines TRBV28 with TRBJ1-5; D not certain. With 4 bases removed from V and 11 bases from J, the gap between germline ends came to 9 bases. There are 11 residues in the CDR3. The germline CDR1 and CDR2 sequences are MDHEN and SYDVKM.

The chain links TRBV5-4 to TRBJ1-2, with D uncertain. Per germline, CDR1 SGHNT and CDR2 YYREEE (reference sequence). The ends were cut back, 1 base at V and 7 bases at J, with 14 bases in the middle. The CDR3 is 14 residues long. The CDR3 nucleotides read TGTGCCAGCAGCTTGTCCTCCGGTTCGGGTGGCTACACCTTC. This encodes CASSLSSGSGGYTF. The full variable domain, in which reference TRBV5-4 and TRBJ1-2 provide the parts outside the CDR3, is ETGVTQSPTHLIKTRGQQVTLRCSSQSGHNTVSWYQQALGQGPQFIFQYYREEENGRGNFPPRFSGLQFPNYSSELNVNALELDDSALYLCASSLSSGSGGYTFGSGTRLTVV.

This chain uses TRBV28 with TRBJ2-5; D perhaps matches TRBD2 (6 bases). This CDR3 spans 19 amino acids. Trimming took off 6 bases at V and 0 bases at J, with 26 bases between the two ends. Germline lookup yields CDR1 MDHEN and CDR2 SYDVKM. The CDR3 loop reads CASSKTLGTPSQYQETQYF. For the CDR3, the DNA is TGTGCCAGCAGCAAAACCTTAGGGACTCCATCTCAGTACCAAGAGACCCAGTACTTC.

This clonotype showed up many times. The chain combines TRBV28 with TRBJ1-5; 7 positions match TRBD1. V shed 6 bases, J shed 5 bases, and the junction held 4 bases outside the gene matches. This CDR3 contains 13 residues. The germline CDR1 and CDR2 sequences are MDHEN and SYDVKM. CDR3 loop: CASSQGGDQPQHF. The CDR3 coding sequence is TGTGCCAGCAGCCAGGGGGGTGATCAGCCCCAGCATTTT.

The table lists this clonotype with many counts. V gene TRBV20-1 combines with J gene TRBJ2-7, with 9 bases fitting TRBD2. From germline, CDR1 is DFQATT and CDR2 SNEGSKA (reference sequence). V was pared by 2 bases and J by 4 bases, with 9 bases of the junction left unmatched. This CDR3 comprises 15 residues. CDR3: CSARSWTSEPYEQYF. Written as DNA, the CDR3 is TGCAGTGCTAGATCCTGGACTAGCGAGCCTTACGAGCAGTACTTC.

Here the CDR3 reads CASSRPDGKETQYF. Written as DNA, the CDR3 is TGTGCCAGCAGCCGTCCGGACGGTAAAGAGACCCAGTACTTC. The V call is TRBV7-9, the J call TRBJ2-5; no firm D call. V lost 5 bases, J lost 3 bases, and 13 bases lay in between. The CDR3 loop spans 14 amino acids. CDR1 and CDR2 (germline): SEHNR, FQNEAQ (reference sequence).